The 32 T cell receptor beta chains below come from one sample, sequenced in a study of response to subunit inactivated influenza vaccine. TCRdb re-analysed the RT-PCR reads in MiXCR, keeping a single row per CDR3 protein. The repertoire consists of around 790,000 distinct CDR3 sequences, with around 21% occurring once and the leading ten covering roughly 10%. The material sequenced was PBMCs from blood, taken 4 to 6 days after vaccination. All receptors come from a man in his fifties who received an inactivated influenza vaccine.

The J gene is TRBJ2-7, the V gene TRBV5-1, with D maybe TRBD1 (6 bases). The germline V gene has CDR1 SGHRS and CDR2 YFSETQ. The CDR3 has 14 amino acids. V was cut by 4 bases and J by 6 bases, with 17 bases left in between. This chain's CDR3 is CASSMSQQGAEQYF. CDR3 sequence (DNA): TGCGCCAGCAGCATGTCCCAACAGGGAGCCGAGCAGTACTTC.

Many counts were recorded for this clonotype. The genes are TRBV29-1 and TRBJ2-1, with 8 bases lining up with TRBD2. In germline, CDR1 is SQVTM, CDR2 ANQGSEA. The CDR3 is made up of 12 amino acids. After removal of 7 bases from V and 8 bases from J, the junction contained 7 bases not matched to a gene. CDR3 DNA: TGCAGCGCGGGACTAGACCGGTATGAGCAGTTCTTC. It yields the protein CSAGLDRYEQFF.

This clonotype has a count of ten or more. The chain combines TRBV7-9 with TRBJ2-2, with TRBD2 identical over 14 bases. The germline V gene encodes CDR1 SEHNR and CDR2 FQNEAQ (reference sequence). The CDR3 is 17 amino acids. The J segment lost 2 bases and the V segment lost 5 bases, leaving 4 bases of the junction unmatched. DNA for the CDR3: TGTGCCAGCAGCCGGACTAGCGGGAGGATTAACACCGGGGAGCTGTTTTTT. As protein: CASSRTSGRINTGELFF.

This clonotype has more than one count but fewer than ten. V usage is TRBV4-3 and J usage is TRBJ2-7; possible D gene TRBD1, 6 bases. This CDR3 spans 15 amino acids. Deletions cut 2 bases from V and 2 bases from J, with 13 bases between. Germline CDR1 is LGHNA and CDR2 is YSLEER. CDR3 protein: CASSQQGKGAYEQYF. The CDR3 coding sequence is TGCGCCAGCAGCCAACAGGGGAAGGGCGCCTACGAGCAGTACTTC.

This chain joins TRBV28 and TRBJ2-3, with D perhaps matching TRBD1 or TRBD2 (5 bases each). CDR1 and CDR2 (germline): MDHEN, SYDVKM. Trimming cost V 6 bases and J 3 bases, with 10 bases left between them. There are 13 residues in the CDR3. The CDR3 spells CASSGDGTDTQYF. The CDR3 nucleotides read TGTGCCAGCAGCGGGGACGGAACAGATACGCAGTATTTT.

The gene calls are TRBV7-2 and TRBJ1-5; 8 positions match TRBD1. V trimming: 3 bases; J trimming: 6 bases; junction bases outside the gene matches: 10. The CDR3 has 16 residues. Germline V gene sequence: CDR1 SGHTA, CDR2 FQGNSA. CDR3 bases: TGTGCCAGCAGCTTCTCCACAGGGGGGGCAAGTCAGCCCCAGCATTTT. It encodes CASSFSTGGASQPQHF. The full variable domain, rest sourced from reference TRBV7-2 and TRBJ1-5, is GAGVSQSPSNKVTEKGKDVELRCDPISGHTALYWYRQSLGQGLEFLIYFQGNSAPDKSGLPSDRFSAERTGGSVSTLTIQRTQQEDSAVYLCASSFSTGGASQPQHFGDGTRLSIL.

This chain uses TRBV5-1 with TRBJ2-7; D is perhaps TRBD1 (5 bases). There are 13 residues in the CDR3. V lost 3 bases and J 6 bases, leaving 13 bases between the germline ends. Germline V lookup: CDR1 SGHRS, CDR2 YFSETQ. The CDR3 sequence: CASSSGQGFEQYF. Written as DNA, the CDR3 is TGCGCCAGCAGCTCCGGGCAGGGATTCGAGCAGTACTTC.

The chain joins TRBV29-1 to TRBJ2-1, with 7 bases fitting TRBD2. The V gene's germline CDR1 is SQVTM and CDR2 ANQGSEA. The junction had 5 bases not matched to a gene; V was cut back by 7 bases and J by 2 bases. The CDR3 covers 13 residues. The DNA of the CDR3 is TGCAGCGGGCGAGCGGGGACCTACAATGAGCAGTTCTTC. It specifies CSGRAGTYNEQFF.

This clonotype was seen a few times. CDR3 in amino acids: CASSQDARETQYF. As DNA, the CDR3 is TGTGCCAGCAGCCAAGACGCAAGGGAGACCCAGTACTTC. The V gene is TRBV4-2, the J gene TRBJ2-5; D unresolved. The CDR3 sequence is 13 residues long. Trimming took 0 bases from V and 5 from J, leaving 7 bases between them. Germline V gene data show CDR1 as LGHNA and CDR2 as YNFKEQ.

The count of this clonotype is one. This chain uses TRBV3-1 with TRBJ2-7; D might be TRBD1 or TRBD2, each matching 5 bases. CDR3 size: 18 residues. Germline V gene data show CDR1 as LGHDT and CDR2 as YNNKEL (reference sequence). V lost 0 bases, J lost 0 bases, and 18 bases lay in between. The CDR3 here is CASSQEGAYGTNSYEQYF. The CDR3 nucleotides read TGTGCCAGCAGCCAAGAAGGGGCATATGGGACGAACTCCTACGAGCAGTACTTC.

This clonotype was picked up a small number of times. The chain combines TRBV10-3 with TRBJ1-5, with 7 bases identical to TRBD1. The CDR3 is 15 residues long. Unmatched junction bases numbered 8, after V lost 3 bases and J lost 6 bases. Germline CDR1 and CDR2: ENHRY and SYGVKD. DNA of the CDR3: TGTGCCATCAGTGAAGGACAGGCCGCGGGTCAGCCCCAGCATTTT. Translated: CAISEGQAAGQPQHF.

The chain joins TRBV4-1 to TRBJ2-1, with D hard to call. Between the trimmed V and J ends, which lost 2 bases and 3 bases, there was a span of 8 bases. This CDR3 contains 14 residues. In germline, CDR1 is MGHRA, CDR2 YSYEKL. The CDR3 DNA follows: TGCGCCAGCAGCCAAAAGGAGAACTACAATGAGCAGTTCTTC. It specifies CASSQKENYNEQFF.

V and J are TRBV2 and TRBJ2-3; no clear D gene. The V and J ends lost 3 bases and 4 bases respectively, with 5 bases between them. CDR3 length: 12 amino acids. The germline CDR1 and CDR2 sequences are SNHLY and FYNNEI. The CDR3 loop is CASSENPDTQYF. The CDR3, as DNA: TGTGCCAGCAGTGAGAACCCAGATACGCAGTATTTT.

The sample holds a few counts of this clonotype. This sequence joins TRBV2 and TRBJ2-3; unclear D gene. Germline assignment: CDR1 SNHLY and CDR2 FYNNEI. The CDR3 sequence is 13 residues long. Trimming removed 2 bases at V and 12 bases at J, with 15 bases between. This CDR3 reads CASSESTRSIQYF. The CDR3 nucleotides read TGTGCCAGCAGTGAATCGACACGGTCAATCCAGTATTTT. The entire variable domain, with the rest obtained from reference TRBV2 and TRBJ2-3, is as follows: EPEVTQTPSHQVTQMGQEVILRCVPISNHLYFYWYRQILGQKVEFLVSFYNNEISEKSEIFDDQFSVERPDGSNFTLKIRSTKLEDSAMYFCASSESTRSIQYFGPGTRLTVL.

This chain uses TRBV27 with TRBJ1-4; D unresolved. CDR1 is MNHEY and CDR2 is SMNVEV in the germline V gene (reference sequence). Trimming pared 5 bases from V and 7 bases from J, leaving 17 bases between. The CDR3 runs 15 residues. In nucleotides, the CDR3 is TGTGCCAGCAGTCCCCACCCTTACGGTGGTGAAAAACTGTTTTTT. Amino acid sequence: CASSPHPYGGEKLFF.

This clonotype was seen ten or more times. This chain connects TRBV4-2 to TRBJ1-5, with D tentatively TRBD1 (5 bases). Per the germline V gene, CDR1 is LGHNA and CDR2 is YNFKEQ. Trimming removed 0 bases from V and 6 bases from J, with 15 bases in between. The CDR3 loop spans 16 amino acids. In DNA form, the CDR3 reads TGTGCCAGCAGCCAAGATTTCCCAGGCGGGGGTCAGCCCCAGCATTTT. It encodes CASSQDFPGGGQPQHF.

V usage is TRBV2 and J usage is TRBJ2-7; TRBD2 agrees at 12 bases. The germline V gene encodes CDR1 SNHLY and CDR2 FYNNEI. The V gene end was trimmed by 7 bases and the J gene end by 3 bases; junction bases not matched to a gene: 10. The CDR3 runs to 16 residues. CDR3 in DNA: TGTGCCAGCACCTCTCGGGGACTAGCGGGCAACTACGAGCAGTACTTC. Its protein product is CASTSRGLAGNYEQYF.

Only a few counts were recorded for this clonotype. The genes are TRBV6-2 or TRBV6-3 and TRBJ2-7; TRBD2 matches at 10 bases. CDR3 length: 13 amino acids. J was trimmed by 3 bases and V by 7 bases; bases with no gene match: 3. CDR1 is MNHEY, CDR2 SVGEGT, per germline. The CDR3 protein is CASKASGSYEQYF. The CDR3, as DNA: TGTGCCAGCAAGGCTAGCGGGAGCTACGAGCAGTACTTC.

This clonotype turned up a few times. The CDR3 here is CSARAGDSYNSPLHF. In nucleotides, the CDR3 is TGCAGTGCTAGGGCAGGGGATTCCTATAATTCACCCCTCCACTTT. The V and J genes are TRBV20-1 and TRBJ1-6; the D gene is possibly TRBD1 (6 bases). V was cut by 3 bases and J by 1 base, with 10 bases left in between. This CDR3 contains 15 residues. Germline CDR1 is DFQATT and CDR2 is SNEGSKA (reference sequence).

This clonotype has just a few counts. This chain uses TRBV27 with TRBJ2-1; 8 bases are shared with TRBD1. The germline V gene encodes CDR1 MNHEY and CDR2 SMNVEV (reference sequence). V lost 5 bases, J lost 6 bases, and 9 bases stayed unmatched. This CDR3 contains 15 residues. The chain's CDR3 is CASSNPGTGSNEQFF. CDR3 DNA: TGTGCCAGCAGTAATCCCGGGACAGGATCCAATGAGCAGTTCTTC.

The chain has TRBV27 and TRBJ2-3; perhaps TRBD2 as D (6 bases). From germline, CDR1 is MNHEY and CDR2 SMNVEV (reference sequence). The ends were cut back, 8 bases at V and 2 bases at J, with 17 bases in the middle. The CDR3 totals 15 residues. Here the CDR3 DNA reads TGTGCCAGCGGGTTGGAGGGAGCCTACACAGATACGCAGTATTTT. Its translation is CASGLEGAYTDTQYF.

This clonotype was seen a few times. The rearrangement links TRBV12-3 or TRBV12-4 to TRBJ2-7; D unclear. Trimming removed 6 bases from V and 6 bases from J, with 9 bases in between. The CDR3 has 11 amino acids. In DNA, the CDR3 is TGTGCCAGCAGCACCTTGGGCGAGCAGTACTTC. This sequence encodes CASSTLGEQYF.

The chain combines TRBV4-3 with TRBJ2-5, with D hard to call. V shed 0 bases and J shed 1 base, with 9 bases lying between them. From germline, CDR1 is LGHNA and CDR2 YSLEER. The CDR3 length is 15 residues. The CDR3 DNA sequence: TGCGCCAGCAGCCAAGATTTTCGGTCCCAAGAGACCCAGTACTTC. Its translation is CASSQDFRSQETQYF.

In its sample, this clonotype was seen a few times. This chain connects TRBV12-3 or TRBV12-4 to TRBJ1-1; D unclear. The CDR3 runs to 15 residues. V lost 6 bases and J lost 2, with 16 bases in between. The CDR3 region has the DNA TGTGCCAGCAGGGCCCAGACACTGGCAAACACTGAAGCTTTCTTT. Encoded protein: CASRAQTLANTEAFF.

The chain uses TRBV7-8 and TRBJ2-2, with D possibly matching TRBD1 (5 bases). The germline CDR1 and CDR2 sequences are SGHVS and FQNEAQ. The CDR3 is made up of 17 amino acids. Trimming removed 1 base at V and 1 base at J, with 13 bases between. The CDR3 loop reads CASSLVVSGLNTGELFF. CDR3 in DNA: TGTGCCAGCAGCTTAGTGGTGTCAGGGCTGAACACCGGGGAGCTGTTTTTT.

The CDR3 DNA reads TGTGCCATCAGTAAACAGGACTACGAGCAGTACTTC. The encoded protein is CAISKQDYEQYF. The V gene is TRBV10-3, the J gene TRBJ2-7; tentative D call: TRBD1 (5 bases). The CDR3 is 12 residues long. Germline V CDR1 and CDR2: ENHRY, SYGVKD. V lost 5 bases, J lost 3 bases, and 8 bases lay in between.

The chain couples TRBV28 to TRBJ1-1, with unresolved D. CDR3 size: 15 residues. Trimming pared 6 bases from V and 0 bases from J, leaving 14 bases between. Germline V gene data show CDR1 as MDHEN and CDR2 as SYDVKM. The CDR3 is CASSRPGLMNTEAFF. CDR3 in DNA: TGTGCCAGCAGCCGACCTGGATTAATGAACACTGAAGCTTTCTTT.

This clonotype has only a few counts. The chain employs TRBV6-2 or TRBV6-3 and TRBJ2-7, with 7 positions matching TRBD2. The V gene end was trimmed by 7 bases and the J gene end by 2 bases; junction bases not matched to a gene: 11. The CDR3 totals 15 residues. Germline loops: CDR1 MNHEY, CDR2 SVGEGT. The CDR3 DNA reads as TGTGCCAGCACCTCTCCACTAGCGCGCACCTACGAGCAGTACTTC. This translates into CASTSPLARTYEQYF.

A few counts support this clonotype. The CDR3 loop reads CASSFGEGMNTEAFF. The CDR3 DNA follows: TGTGCCAGCAGTTTCGGGGAGGGGATGAACACTGAAGCTTTCTTT. The J gene is TRBJ1-1, the V gene TRBV12-3 or TRBV12-4; possibly TRBD1 for D (5 bases). This CDR3 region has 15 residues. Trimming pared 3 bases from V and 0 bases from J, leaving 11 bases between.

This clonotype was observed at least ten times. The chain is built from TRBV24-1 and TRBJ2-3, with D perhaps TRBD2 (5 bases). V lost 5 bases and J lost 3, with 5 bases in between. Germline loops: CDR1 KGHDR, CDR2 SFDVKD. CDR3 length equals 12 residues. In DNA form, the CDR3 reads TGTGCCACCAGTGGGACTACAGATACGCAGTATTTT. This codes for CATSGTTDTQYF.

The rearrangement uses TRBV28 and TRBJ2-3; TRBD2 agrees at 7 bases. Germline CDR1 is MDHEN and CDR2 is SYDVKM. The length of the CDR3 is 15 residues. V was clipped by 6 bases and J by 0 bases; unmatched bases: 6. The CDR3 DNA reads TGTGCCAGCAGCATCGGGGGGATTAGCACAGATACGCAGTATTTT. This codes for CASSIGGISTDTQYF. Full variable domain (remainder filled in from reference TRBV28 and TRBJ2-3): DVKVTQSSRYLVKRTGEKVFLECVQDMDHENMFWYRQDPGLGLRLIYFSYDVKMKEKGDIPEGYSVSREKKERFSLILESASTNQTSMYLCASSIGGISTDTQYFGPGTRLTVL.

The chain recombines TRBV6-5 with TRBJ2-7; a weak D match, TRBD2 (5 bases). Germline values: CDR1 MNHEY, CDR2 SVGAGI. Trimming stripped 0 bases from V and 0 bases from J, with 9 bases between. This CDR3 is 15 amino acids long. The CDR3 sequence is CASSYSSGLSYEQYF. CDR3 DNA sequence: TGTGCCAGCAGTTACTCGAGCGGCCTCTCCTACGAGCAGTACTTC.